This TCR beta chain emerged from a study of B cell selection in AIRE deficiency. TCRdb keeps only in-frame clones here, not all; method: immunoSEQ multiplex PCR. The data contain roughly 22,000 clones, roughly 93% of them singletons. Sorted regulatory T cells were CD4-positive, CD25-high and CD127-low or negative. The CDR3 length is 16 residues. Per the germline V gene, CDR1 is ENHRY and CDR2 is SYGVKD. The ends lost 1 base at V and 4 bases at J; junction bases unmatched: 9. The genes are TRBV10-3 and TRBJ1-1, with 7 bases aligning to TRBD1. Sequences were obtained from Tregs sorted from PBMCs. The sequence was obtained from a human donor with AIRE deficiency. The chain's CDR3 is CAISELTGTVATEAFF. CDR3 sequence (DNA): TGTGCCATCAGTGAGTTAACCGGGACAGTGGCCACTGAAGCTTTCTTT.